Listed below are T cell receptor beta chains from one sample, sequenced in a study of identical twins. TCRdb re-called the 5' RACE reads with MiXCR, one entry per CDR3 protein. This table has 1.5 million to 2 million distinct CDR3 sequences, more than 30% appearing once. The material sequenced was cord blood. The receptors were sampled from a newborn girl in good health. CDR3s include the opening cysteine and the closing phenylalanine or tryptophan. Fields, in order: J gene, V gene, D gene, clone size, CDR3 protein, CDR3 DNA. The D gene is left open where the match is weak. Rows may omit the clone size; those that give it use once, few, many or a size class.

TRBJ2-7 | TRBV29-1 | NA | many | CSVGLTGEPRSYEQYF | TGCAGCGTTGGACTTACGGGAGAGCCTCGCTCCTACGAGCAGTACTTC
TRBJ2-5 | TRBV4-1 | TRBD2 | NA | CASSQVVLAGEEQYF | TGCGCCAGCAGCCAAGTGGTTCTAGCGGGGGAAGAGCAGTACTTC
TRBJ2-4 | TRBV20-1 | NA | few | CSAIVPAKNIQYF | TGCAGTGCTATCGTCCCTGCCAAAAACATTCAGTACTTC
TRBJ1-1 | TRBV27 | NA | NA | CASKGDSSTEAFF | TGTGCCAGCAAAGGAGACAGTTCCACTGAAGCTTTCTTT
TRBJ1-4 | TRBV12-3/TRBV12-4 | TRBD1 | NA | CASNLGTGTNEKLFF | TGTGCCAGCAACCTCGGGACAGGGACTAATGAAAAACTGTTTTTT
TRBJ2-1 | TRBV13 | TRBD1 | NA | CASSLGDRLYNEQFF | TGTGCCAGCAGCCTCGGGGACAGATTGTACAATGAGCAGTTCTTC
TRBJ2-7 | TRBV10-3 | TRBD2 | NA | CATREVLYEQYF | TGTGCCACGCGGGAGGTGCTTTACGAGCAGTACTTC
TRBJ2-7 | TRBV15 | NA | NA | CATSRVQGGPYEQYF | TGTGCCACCAGCAGAGTCCAGGGCGGACCGTACGAGCAGTACTTC
TRBJ2-7 | TRBV27 | NA | NA | CASGFSPVLRGRVFYEQYF | TGTGCCAGCGGGTTTTCCCCAGTTCTCAGGGGCCGGGTGTTCTACGAGCAGTACTTC
TRBJ2-3 | TRBV7-2 | NA | few | CASSLVGRKPQGDTQYF | TGTGCCAGCAGCTTAGTGGGACGAAAACCGCAAGGGGATACGCAGTATTTT
TRBJ2-5 | TRBV12-3/TRBV12-4 | NA | few | CASSTPNGVRYF | TGTGCCAGCAGCACACCGAACGGGGTGCGGTACTTC
TRBJ2-3 | TRBV27 | NA | NA | CASSQAVLTDTQYF | TGTGCCAGCAGTCAAGCGGTCCTCACAGATACGCAGTATTTT
TRBJ2-5 | TRBV12-3/TRBV12-4 | NA | NA | CASSLSLGAETQYF | TGTGCCAGCAGTTTATCTCTCGGGGCGGAGACCCAGTACTTC
TRBJ2-7 | TRBV29-1 | TRBD1 | NA | CSVEGDRPYEQYF | TGCAGCGTTGAAGGGGACAGGCCCTACGAGCAGTACTTC
TRBJ1-3 | TRBV20-1 | NA | once | CSARGRAPGNTTYF | TGCAGTGCTAGAGGCAGGGCTCCTGGAAACACCACATATTTT
TRBJ2-5 | TRBV5-5 | NA | NA | CASSYGRKETQYF | TGTGCCAGCAGCTACGGACGGAAAGAGACCCAGTACTTC
TRBJ1-2 | TRBV3-1 | NA | NA | CASSQGQGSGYGYTF | TGTGCCAGCAGCCAAGGTCAGGGATCGGGGTATGGCTACACCTTC
TRBJ1-6 | TRBV5-1 | NA | NA | CASSLRMGGSPLHF | TGCGCCAGCAGCTTGAGGATGGGGGGTTCACCCCTCCACTTT
TRBJ2-3 | TRBV12-3/TRBV12-4 | TRBD2 | NA | CASSFGTRRLVTDTQYF | TGTGCCAGCAGTTTCGGGACTAGAAGACTAGTTACAGATACGCAGTATTTT
TRBJ2-5 | TRBV7-9 | NA | NA | CASSLVPGPQETQYF | TGTGCCAGCAGCTTAGTCCCGGGTCCCCAAGAGACCCAGTACTTC
TRBJ2-7 | TRBV28 | TRBD2 | NA | CASRPAGESYEQYF | TGTGCCAGCAGACCAGCGGGAGAGTCCTACGAGCAGTACTTC
TRBJ2-3 | TRBV13 | NA | NA | CASSLTRDLADTQYF | TGTGCCAGCAGCCTCACCCGGGATTTGGCAGATACGCAGTATTTT
TRBJ2-4 | TRBV15 | NA | NA | CATSRDMGVRLAKNIQYF | TGTGCCACCAGCAGAGATATGGGGGTGAGACTAGCCAAAAACATTCAGTACTTC
TRBJ1-1 | TRBV7-6 | TRBD1 | few | CASSLARQGTEAFF | TGTGCCAGCAGCTTAGCAAGACAGGGCACTGAAGCTTTCTTT
TRBJ1-1 | TRBV7-9 | NA | few | CASSREGGRTEAFF | TGTGCCAGCAGTCGAGAGGGGGGCAGAACTGAAGCTTTCTTT
TRBJ2-1 | TRBV4-2 | NA | few | CASSRFRPPEQFF | TGTGCCAGCAGCCGGTTCCGGCCGCCTGAGCAGTTCTTC
TRBJ1-6 | TRBV6-5 | NA | NA | CASSYGVFYNSPLHF | TGTGCCAGCAGTTACGGGGTGTTCTATAATTCACCCCTCCACTTT
TRBJ1-2 | TRBV4-2 | TRBD1 | NA | CASSQQTGKSGGHGYTF | TGTGCCAGCAGCCAGCAGACCGGGAAGTCAGGGGGCCATGGCTACACCTTC
TRBJ2-4 | TRBV28 | NA | NA | CASSSVEGAKNIQYF | TGTGCCAGCAGTTCGGTGGAAGGGGCCAAAAACATTCAGTACTTC
TRBJ1-6 | TRBV5-1 | TRBD1 | NA | CASRPGTGNSSPLHF | TGCGCCAGTAGACCCGGGACAGGTAATTCTTCACCCCTCCACTTT
TRBJ2-1 | TRBV28 | TRBD2 | few | CASSLSWTSNTYNEQFF | TGTGCCAGCAGTTTATCTTGGACTAGCAATACCTACAATGAGCAGTTCTTC
TRBJ1-5 | TRBV7-2 | NA | NA | CASSPGTILAQHF | NA
TRBJ1-5 | TRBV12-3/TRBV12-4 | NA | many | CASRDRDSNQPQHF | TGTGCCAGCAGGGACCGGGACAGCAATCAGCCCCAGCATTTT
TRBJ2-3 | TRBV9 | TRBD2 | NA | CASSVATTSGGADTQYF | TGTGCCAGCAGCGTAGCTACGACTAGCGGGGGAGCAGATACGCAGTATTTT
TRBJ2-3 | TRBV6-5 | TRBD2 | NA | CASSYRWDYAGADTQYF | TGTGCCAGCAGTTACCGCTGGGACTACGCCGGCGCAGATACGCAGTATTTT
TRBJ1-5 | TRBV10-3 | NA | NA | CAIQGHSNQPQHF | TGTGCCATCCAAGGCCATAGCAATCAGCCCCAGCATTTT
TRBJ2-7 | TRBV10-3 | TRBD2 | few | CAILAGYEQYF | TGTGCCATACTAGCGGGCTACGAGCAGTACTTC
TRBJ2-3 | TRBV3-1 | NA | NA | CASSQEAGYTDTQYF | TGTGCCAGCAGCCAAGAGGCGGGGTACACAGATACGCAGTATTTT
TRBJ2-1 | TRBV20-1 | TRBD2 | NA | CSATSGASSYNEQFF | TGCAGTGCTACCAGCGGGGCCAGCTCCTACAATGAGCAGTTCTTC
TRBJ2-5 | TRBV28 | NA | few | CASSLGVAAYF | TGTGCCAGCAGTCTCGGGGTAGCGGCGTACTTC
TRBJ2-1 | TRBV20-1 | TRBD2 | few | CSARERLAGASYNEQFF | TGCAGTGCTAGAGAAAGACTAGCGGGCGCCTCCTACAATGAGCAGTTCTTC
TRBJ1-3 | TRBV27 | NA | NA | CASSSARSGNTIYF | TGTGCCAGCAGTTCGGCGCGTTCTGGAAACACCATATATTTT
TRBJ1-2 | TRBV2 | NA | few | CASSERPPGESKYGYTF | TGTGCCAGCAGTGAGAGGCCCCCCGGAGAGAGCAAGTATGGCTACACCTTC
TRBJ2-2 | TRBV5-5 | TRBD1 | NA | CASSLETGAGELFF | TGTGCCAGCAGCTTGGAGACAGGGGCCGGGGAGCTGTTTTTT
TRBJ2-5 | TRBV28 | NA | NA | CASSNDMRKTQYF | TGTGCCAGCAGCAACGACATGAGAAAGACCCAGTACTTC